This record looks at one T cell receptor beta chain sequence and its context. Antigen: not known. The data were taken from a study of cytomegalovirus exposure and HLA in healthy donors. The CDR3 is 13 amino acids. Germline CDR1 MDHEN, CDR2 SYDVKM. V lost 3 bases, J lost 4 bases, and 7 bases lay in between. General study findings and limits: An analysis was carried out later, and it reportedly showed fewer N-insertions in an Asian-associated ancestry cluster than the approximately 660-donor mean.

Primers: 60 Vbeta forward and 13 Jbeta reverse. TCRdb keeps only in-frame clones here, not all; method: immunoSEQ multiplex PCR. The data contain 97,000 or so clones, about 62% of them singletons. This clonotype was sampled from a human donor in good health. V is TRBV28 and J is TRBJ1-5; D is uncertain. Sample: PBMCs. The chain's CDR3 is CASSFYGNQPQHF. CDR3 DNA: TGTGCCAGCAGTTTCTACGGGAATCAGCCCCAGCATTTT. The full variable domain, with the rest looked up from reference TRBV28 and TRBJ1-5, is DVKVTQSSRYLVKRTGEKVFLECVQDMDHENMFWYRQDPGLGLRLIYFSYDVKMKEKGDIPEGYSVSREKKERFSLILESASTNQTSMYLCASSFYGNQPQHFGDGTRLSIL.